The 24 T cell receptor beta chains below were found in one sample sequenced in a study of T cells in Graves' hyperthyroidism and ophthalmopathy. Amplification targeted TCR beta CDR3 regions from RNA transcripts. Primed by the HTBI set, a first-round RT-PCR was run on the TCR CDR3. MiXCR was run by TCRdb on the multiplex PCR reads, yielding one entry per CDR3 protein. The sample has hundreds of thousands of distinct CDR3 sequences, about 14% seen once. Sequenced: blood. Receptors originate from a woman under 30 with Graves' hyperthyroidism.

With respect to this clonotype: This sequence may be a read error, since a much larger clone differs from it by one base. The CDR3 loop is CSVKGLAASYNEQFF. The CDR3 nucleotides read TGCAGCGTGAAGGGACTAGCGGCCTCCTACAATGAGCAGTTCTTC. The V gene is TRBV29-1, the J gene TRBJ2-1; 11 bases are shared with TRBD2. The CDR3 consists of 15 residues. CDR1 is SQVTM, CDR2 ANQGSEA, per germline. J gave up 0 bases and V 6 bases, and 4 bases lay outside the gene matches.

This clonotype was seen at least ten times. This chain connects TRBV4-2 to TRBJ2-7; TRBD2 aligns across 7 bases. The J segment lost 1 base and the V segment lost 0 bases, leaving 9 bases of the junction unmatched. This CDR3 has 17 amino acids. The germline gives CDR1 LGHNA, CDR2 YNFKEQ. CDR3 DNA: TGTGCCAGCAGCCAAGAGGGAGCGGTAGCGGGTTCCTACGAGCAGTACTTC. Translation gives CASSQEGAVAGSYEQYF.

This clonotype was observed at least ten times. In nucleotides, the CDR3 is TGTGCCAGCAGAACACCTACAGGGAAGTACGAGCAGTACTTC. Translated: CASRTPTGKYEQYF. V gene TRBV28 combines with J gene TRBJ2-7, with D possibly TRBD1 on 6 matching bases. This CDR3 region has 14 residues. Germline CDR1 is MDHEN and CDR2 is SYDVKM. Trimming took off 6 bases at V and 4 bases at J, with 16 bases between the two ends.

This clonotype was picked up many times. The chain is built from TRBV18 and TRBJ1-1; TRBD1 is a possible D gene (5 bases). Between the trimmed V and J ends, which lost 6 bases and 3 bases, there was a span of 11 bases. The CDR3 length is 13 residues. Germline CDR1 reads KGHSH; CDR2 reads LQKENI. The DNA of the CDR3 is TGTGCCAGCTCTTGGGAGGGGTACACTGAAGCTTTCTTT. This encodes CASSWEGYTEAFF. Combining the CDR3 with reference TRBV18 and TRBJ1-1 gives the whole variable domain NAGVMQNPRHLVRRRGQEARLRCSPMKGHSHVYWYRQLPEEGLKFMVYLQKENIIDESGMPKERFSAEFPKEGPSILRIQQVVRGDSAAYFCASSWEGYTEAFFGQGTRLTVV.

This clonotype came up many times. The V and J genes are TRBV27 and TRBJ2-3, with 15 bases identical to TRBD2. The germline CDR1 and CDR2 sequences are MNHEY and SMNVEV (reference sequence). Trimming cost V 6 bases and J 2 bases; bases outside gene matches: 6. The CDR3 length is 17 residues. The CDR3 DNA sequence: TGTGCCAGCAGCTTGGGACTAGCGGGAGGCTACACAGATACGCAGTATTTT. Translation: CASSLGLAGGYTDTQYF.

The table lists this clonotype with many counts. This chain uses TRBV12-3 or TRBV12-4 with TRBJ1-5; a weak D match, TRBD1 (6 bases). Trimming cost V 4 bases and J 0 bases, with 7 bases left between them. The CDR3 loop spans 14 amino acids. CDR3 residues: CASSWTDSNQPQHF. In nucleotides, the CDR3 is TGTGCCAGCAGTTGGACAGATAGCAATCAGCCCCAGCATTTT.

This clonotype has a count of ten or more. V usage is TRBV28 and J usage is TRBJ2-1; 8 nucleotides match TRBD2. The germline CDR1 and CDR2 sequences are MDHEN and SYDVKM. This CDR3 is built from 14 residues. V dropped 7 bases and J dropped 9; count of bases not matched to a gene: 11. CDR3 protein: CASTIPGTRFEQFF. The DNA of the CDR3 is TGTGCCAGCACCATCCCCGGGACTAGGTTTGAGCAGTTCTTC.

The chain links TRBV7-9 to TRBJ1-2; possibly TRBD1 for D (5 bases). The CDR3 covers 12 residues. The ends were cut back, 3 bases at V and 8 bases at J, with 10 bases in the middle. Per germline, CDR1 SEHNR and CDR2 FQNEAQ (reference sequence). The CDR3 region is CASSFRREGYTF. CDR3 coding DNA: TGTGCCAGCAGCTTCCGCAGGGAAGGCTACACCTTC.

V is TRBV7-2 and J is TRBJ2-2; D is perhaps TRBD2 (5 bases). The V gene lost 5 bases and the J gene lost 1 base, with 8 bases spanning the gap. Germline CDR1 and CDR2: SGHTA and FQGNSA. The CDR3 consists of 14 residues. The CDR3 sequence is CASSNSGNTGELFF. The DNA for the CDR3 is TGTGCCAGCAGCAACAGCGGGAACACCGGGGAGCTGTTTTTT.

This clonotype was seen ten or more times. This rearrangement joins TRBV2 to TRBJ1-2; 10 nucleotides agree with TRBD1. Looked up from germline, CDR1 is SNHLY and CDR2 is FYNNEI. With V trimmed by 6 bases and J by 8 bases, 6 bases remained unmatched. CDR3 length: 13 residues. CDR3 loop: CASRGTGVGGYTF. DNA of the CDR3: TGTGCCAGCAGGGGGACAGGGGTCGGCGGCTACACCTTC. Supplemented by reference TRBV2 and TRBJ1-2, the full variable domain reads EPEVTQTPSHQVTQMGQEVILRCVPISNHLYFYWYRQILGQKVEFLVSFYNNEISEKSEIFDDQFSVERPDGSNFTLKIRSTKLEDSAMYFCASRGTGVGGYTFGSGTRLTVV.

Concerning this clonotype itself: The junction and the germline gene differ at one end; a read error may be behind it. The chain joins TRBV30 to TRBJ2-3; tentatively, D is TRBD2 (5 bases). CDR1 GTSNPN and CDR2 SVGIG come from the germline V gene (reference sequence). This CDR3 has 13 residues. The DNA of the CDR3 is TGTGCCCGGAGTGTCGGGAATGCAGATACGCAGTATTTT. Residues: CARSVGNADTQYF.

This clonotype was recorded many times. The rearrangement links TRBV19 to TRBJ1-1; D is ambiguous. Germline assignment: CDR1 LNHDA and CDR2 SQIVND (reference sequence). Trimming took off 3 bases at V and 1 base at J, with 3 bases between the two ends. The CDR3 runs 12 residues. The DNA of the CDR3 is TGTGCCAGTAGTATCAGGAACACTGAAGCTTTCTTT. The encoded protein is CASSIRNTEAFF.

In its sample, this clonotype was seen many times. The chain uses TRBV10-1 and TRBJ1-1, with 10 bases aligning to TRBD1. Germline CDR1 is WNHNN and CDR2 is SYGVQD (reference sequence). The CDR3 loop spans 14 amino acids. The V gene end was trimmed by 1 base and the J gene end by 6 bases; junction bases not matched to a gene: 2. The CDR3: CASSEWGTGAEAFF. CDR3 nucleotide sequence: TGCGCCAGCAGTGAGTGGGGGACAGGGGCTGAAGCTTTCTTT.

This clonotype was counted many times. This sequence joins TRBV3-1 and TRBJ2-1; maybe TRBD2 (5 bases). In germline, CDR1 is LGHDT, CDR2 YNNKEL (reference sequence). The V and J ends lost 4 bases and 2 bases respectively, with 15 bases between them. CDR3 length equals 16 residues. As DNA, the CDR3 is TGTGCCAGCAGCCGCCCCTCCGGGGAGACCTACAATGAGCAGTTCTTC. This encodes CASSRPSGETYNEQFF.

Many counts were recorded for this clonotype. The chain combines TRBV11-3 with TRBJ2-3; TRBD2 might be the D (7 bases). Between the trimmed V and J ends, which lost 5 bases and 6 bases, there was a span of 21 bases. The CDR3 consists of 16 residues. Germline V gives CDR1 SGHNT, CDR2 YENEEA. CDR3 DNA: TGTGCCAGCAGCCCCGGACCGGGGGGCGCAGGGGATACGCAGTATTTT. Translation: CASSPGPGGAGDTQYF.

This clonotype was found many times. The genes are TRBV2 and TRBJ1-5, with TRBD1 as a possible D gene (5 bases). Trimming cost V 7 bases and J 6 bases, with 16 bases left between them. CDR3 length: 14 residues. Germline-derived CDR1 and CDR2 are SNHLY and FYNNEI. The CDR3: CASNPFEGTQPQHF. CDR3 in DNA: TGTGCCAGCAACCCCTTTGAGGGGACTCAGCCCCAGCATTTT.

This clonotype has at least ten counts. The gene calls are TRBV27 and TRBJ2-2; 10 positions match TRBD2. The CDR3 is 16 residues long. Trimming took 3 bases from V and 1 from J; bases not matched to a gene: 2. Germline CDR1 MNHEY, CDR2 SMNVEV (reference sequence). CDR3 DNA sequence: TGTGCCAGCAGTTTCATAGCGGGAGGGAACACCGGGGAGCTGTTTTTT. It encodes CASSFIAGGNTGELFF.

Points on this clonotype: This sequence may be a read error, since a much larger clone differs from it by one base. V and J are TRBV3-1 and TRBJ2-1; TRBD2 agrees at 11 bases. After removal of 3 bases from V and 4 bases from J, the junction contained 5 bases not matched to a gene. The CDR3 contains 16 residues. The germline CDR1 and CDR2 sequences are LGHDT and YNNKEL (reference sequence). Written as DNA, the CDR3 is TGTGCCAGCAGCCAGTGGACTAGCGGGCTTTACAATGAGCAGTTCTTC. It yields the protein CASSQWTSGLYNEQFF.

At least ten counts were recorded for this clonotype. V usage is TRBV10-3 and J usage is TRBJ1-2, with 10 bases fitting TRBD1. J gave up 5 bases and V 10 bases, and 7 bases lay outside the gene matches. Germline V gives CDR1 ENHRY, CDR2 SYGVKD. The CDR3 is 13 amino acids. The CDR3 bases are TGTGCCACGGAAGGACAGGGGGATTATGGCTACACCTTC. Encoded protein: CATEGQGDYGYTF.

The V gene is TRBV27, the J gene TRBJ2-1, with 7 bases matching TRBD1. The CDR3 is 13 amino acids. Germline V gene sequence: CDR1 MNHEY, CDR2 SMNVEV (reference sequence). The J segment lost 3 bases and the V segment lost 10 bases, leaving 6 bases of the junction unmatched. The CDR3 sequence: CAKTGQVYNEQFF. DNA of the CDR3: TGTGCCAAGACAGGACAGGTCTACAATGAGCAGTTCTTC.

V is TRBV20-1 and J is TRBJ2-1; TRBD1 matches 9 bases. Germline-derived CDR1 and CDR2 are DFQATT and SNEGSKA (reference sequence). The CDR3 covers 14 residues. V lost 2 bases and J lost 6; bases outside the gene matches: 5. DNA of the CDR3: TGCAGTGCTAGAACAGACAGGGGGACCAATGAGCAGTTCTTC. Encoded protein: CSARTDRGTNEQFF.

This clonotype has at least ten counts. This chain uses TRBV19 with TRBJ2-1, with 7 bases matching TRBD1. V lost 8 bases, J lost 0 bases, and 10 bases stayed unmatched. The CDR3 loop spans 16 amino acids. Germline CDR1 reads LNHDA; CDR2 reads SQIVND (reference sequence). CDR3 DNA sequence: TGTGCCAGTGTGCCTGGACAGGCGAACTCCTACAATGAGCAGTTCTTC. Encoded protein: CASVPGQANSYNEQFF.

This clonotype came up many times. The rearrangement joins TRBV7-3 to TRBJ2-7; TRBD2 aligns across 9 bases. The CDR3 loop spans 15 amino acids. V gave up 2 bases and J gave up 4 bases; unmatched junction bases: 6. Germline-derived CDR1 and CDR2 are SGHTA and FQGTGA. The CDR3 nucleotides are TGTGCCAGCAGCTTAGGGCCTAGCGGGGATTACGAGCAGTACTTC. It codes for CASSLGPSGDYEQYF.

The CDR3 nucleotides read TGCGCCAGCAGCCAAGATCGGGACTTCCTTAATGAGCAGTTCTTC. Translated, it gives CASSQDRDFLNEQFF. The chain couples TRBV4-3 to TRBJ2-1; D perhaps matches TRBD2 (6 bases). The CDR3 totals 15 residues. CDR1 LGHNA and CDR2 YSLEER come from the germline V gene. Trimming removed 0 bases from V and 7 bases from J, with 13 bases in between.